This TCR beta chain was obtained from a study of early T cells in non-severe SARS-CoV-2 infection (dated by TCRdb to about 2021). Background on the whole study: TCR sequencing used bulk RNA from unsorted whole blood, so alpha and beta chains could not be paired.

This was a case-control study nested in a cohort of healthcare workers in London, UK, who had nasopharyngeal swab PCR tests and blood samples taken every week. Healthcare workers were enrolled in the week of the UK lockdown, from 23 to 31 March 2020, and were followed every week for up to roughly 16 weeks. The library was made by 5' RACE. TCRdb lists the instrument as NextSeq 500. To correct for sequencing error and PCR bias, the TCR library protocol tagged individual cDNA molecules with unique molecular identifiers. TCR alpha and beta chains were both sequenced, and the abundances of alpha and beta sequences in each sample were closely correlated with each other. As for how the authors treated the data: Decombinator V4 was used to annotate the V gene, J gene and CDR3 of the TCR sequences. Expanded TCRs were defined as changing significantly between any two time points under a Poisson model with p below 0.0001. TCR abundances were normalised to the total number of TCRs sequenced per sample and expressed as counts per million. MAIT TCRs were defined by TRAV1-2 paired with TRAJ12, TRAJ20 or TRAJ33, and iNKT TCRs by TRAV10 paired with TRAJ18. VDJdb, accessed 1 November 2021, was searched for CMV, EBV and SARS-CoV-2 annotated TCRs, excluding TCRs annotated for multiple antigens. TCRdb trimmed public reads at Q25 via fastp, called clones via MiXCR and kept in-frame beta chains. CDR3 protein duplicates are merged, each entry listing the most common genes and DNA. These V and J calls derive from TCRdb rather than the authors' analysis. Counted in this sample were under 70,000 distinct CDR3 sequences; 4.5% to 7% of them appeared once. The top ten constitute almost 7% of the sample.

The paper's findings and limits, for the study overall: Matching against VDJdb was skewed toward anti-spike CD8 responses, likely underestimated virus-specific expansions, and missed private and CD4 specificities.

Trimming takes 4 bases off V and 5 bases off J; junction bases not matched to a gene: 5. The CDR3, from cysteine to phenylalanine, totals 15 residues. Here the CDR3 DNA is all that survives: 45 bases in frame from base 1. CDR1 and CDR2, per the germline V gene (reference sequence), are MNHEY and SMNVEV. This clonotype was detected only a few times. Its antigen has not been determined. Base-call qualities are not available, and no considerably larger clone is one nucleotide away. This TCR was recovered from an adult who was a healthcare worker with PCR-confirmed SARS-CoV-2 infection or an uninfected control (not recorded which). The chain uses TRBV27 and TRBJ1-5, with 10 middle bases fitting TRBD1. The sample comprised whole blood. In nucleotide form, the sequence is TGTGCCAGCAGTTGGACCGGGACAGGGGATCAGCCCCAGCATTTT. Its coded protein is CASSWTGTGDQPQHF.